This T cell receptor beta chain was identified in a study of blood T cell repertoires in COVID-19. Study-level background: T cells, B-cell-depleted T cells, or PBMCs supplied cDNA or gDNA.

This clone was seen once. The CDR3 loop spans 20 amino acids. CDR1 is MGHRA and CDR2 is YSYEKL in the germline V gene. V lost 0 bases and J lost 6; bases outside the gene matches: 19. Methods used by the authors: Amplification with reference gene primers provided the estimates of nucleated cell counts. Clones were sequenced by immunoSEQ multiplex PCR, and TCRdb holds only the in-frame ones, with some missing. Clonal size and the V and J genes are those of that table, whereas D and trimming came from the DNA. The sample records tens of thousands of clones, 83% being singletons. This chain joins TRBV4-1 and TRBJ2-1; TRBD2 matches 8 bases. The source is a human donor in a cohort sampled during active COVID-19. The sample consisted of peripheral blood. CDR3 amino acids: CASSQDSPLGMGLGVNEQFF. The CDR3 bases are TGCGCCAGCAGCCAAGATAGTCCTTTGGGCATGGGACTAGGGGTCAATGAGCAGTTCTTC.